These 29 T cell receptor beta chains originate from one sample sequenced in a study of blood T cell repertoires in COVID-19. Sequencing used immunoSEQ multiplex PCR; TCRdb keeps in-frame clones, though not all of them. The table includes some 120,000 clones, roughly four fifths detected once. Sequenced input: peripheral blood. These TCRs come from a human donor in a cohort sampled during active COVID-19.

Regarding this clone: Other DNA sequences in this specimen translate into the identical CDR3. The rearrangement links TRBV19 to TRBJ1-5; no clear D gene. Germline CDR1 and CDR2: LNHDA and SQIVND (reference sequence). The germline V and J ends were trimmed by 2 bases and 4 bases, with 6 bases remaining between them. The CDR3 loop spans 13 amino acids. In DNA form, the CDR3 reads TGTGCCAGTAGTATAATCGGTAATCAGCCCCAGCATTTT. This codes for CASSIIGNQPQHF.

The CDR3 region has the DNA TGTGCCAGTAGGGAAGGGGACAGGAACACCGGGGAGCTGTTTTTT. Translated: CASREGDRNTGELFF. V and J are TRBV19 and TRBJ2-2; TRBD1 matches at 7 bases. The CDR3 length is 15 residues. CDR1 LNHDA and CDR2 SQIVND come from the germline V gene (reference sequence). Losses at the gene ends were 6 bases for V and 1 base for J; bases not matched to a gene: 5.

CDR3 protein: CASSLAWVSTGDTDTQYF. CDR3 sequence (DNA): TGCGCCAGCAGCTTGGCCTGGGTGTCTACAGGCGACACAGATACGCAGTATTTT. The gene calls are TRBV5-1 and TRBJ2-3; D perhaps matches TRBD1 (5 bases). Germline V gene sequence: CDR1 SGHRS, CDR2 YFSETQ. Trimming stripped 0 bases from V and 2 bases from J, with 19 bases between. The CDR3 runs 18 residues.

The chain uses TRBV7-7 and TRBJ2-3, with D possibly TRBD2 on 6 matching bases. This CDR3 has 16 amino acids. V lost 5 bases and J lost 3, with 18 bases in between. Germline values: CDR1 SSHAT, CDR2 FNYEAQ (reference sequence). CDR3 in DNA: TGTGCCAGCAGCCTCACGGCGGGGCTTAGGACAGATACGCAGTATTTT. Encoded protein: CASSLTAGLRTDTQYF.

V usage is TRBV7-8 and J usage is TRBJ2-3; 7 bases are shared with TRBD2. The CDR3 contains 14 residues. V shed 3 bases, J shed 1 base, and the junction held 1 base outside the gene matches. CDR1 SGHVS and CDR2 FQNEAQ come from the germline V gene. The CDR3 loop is CASSFLAGTDTQYF. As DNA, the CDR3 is TGTGCCAGCAGCTTCCTAGCGGGCACAGATACGCAGTATTTT. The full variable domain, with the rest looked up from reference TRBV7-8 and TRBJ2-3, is GAGVSQSPRYKVAKRGQDVALRCDPISGHVSLFWYQQALGQGPEFLTYFQNEAQLDKSGLPSDRFFAERPEGSVSTLKIQRTQQEDSAVYLCASSFLAGTDTQYFGPGTRLTVL.

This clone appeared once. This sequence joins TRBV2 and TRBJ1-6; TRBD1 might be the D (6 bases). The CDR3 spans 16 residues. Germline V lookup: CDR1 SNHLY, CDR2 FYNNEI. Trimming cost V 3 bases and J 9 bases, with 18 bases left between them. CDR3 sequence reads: CASSEEGGQIGSPLHF. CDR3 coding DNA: TGTGCCAGCAGTGAGGAGGGGGGGCAAATCGGTTCACCCCTCCACTTT.

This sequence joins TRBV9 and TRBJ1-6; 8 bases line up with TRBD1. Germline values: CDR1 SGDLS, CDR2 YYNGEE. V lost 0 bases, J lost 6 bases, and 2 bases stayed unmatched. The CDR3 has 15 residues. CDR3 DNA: TGTGCCAGCAGCGTAGCGGACAGGGTTAATTCACCCCTCCACTTT. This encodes CASSVADRVNSPLHF.

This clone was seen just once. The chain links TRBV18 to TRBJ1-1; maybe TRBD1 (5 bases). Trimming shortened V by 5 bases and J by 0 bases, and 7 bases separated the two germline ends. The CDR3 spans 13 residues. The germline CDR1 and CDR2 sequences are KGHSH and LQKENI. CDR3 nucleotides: TGTGCCAGCTCAACGACAGTGAACACTGAAGCTTTCTTT. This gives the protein CASSTTVNTEAFF.

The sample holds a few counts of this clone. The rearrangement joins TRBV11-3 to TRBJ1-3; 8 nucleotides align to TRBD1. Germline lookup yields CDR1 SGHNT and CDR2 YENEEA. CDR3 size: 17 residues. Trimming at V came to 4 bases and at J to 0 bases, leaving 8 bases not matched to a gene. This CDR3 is CASSSSGTGLSGNTIYF. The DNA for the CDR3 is TGTGCCAGCAGCTCCTCCGGGACAGGCCTCTCTGGAAACACCATATATTTT.

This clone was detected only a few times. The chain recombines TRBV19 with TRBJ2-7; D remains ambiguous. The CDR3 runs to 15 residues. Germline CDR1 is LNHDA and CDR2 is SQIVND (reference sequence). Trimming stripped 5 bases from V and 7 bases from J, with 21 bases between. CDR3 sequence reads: CASSYSSIRSEEQYF. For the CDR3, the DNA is TGTGCCAGTAGTTACAGTTCTATCAGGTCGGAAGAGCAGTACTTC.

The CDR3 sequence is CASRWDRQNTEAFF. The CDR3, as DNA: TGTGCCAGCCGATGGGACAGGCAGAACACTGAAGCTTTCTTT. This chain joins TRBV11-2 and TRBJ1-1; TRBD1 agrees at 8 bases. The length of the CDR3 is 14 residues. V was pared by 8 bases and J by 1 base, with 6 bases of the junction left unmatched. Germline CDR1 reads SGHAT; CDR2 reads FQNNGV.

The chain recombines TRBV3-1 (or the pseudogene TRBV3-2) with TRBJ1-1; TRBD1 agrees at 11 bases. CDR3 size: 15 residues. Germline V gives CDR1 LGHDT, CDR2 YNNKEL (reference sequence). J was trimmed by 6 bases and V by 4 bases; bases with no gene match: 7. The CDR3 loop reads CASSPWTGGAAEAFF. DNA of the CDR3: TGTGCCAGCAGCCCGTGGACAGGGGGCGCGGCTGAAGCTTTCTTT.

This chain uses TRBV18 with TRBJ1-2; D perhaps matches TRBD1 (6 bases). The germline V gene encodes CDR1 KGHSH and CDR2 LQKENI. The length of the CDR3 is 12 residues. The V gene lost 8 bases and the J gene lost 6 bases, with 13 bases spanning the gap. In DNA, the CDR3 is TGTGCCAGCCGACAGGTAAACCATGGCTACACCTTC. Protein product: CASRQVNHGYTF.

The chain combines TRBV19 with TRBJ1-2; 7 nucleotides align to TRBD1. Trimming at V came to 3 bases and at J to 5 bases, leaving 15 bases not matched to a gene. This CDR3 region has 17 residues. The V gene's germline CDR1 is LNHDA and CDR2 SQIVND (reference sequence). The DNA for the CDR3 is TGTGCCAGTAGTATTTTTCCGGAGGCGGGCAGGGGGTATGGCTACACCTTC. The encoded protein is CASSIFPEAGRGYGYTF. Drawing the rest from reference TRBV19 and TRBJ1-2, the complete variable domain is DGGITQSPKYLFRKEGQNVTLSCEQNLNHDAMYWYRQDPGQGLRLIYYSQIVNDFQKGDIAEGYSVSREKKESFPLTVTSAQKNPTAFYLCASSIFPEAGRGYGYTFGSGTRLTVV.

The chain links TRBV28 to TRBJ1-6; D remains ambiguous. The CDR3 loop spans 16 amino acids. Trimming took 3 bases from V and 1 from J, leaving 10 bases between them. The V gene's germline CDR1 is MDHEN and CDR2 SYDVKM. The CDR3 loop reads CASSLRRESYNSPLHF. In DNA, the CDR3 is TGTGCCAGCAGTTTGAGGCGAGAATCCTATAATTCACCCCTCCACTTT.

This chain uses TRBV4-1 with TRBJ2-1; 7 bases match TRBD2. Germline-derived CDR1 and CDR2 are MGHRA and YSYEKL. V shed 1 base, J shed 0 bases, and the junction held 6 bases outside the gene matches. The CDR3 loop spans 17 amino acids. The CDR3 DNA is TGCGCCAGCAGCCAAGGGGGGGGAAGACGCTCCTACAATGAGCAGTTCTTC. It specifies CASSQGGGRRSYNEQFF.

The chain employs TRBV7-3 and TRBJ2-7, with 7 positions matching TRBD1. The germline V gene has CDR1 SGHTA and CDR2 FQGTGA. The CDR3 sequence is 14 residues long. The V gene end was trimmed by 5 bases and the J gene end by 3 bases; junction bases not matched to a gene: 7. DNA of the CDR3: TGTGCCAGCAGCCCAACGGCAGGGGGCTACGAGCAGTACTTC. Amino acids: CASSPTAGGYEQYF. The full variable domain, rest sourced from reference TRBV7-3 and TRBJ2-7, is GAGVSQTPSNKVTEKGKYVELRCDPISGHTALYWYRQSLGQGPEFLIYFQGTGAADDSGLPNDRFFAVRPEGSVSTLKIQRTERGDSAVYLCASSPTAGGYEQYFGPGTRLTVT.

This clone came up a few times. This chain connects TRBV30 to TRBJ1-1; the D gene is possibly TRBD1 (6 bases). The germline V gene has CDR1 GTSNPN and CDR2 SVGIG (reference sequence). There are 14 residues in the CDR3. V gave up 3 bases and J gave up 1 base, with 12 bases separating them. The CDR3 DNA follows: TGTGCCTGGAGCAGACAGGCTAAGAACACTGAAGCTTTCTTT. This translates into CAWSRQAKNTEAFF.

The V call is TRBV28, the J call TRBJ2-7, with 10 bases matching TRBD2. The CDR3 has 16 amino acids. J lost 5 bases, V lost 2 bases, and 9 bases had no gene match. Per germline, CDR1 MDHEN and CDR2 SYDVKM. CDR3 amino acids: CASSLLRLAGVNEQYF. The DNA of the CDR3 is TGTGCCAGCAGTTTACTAAGGCTAGCGGGAGTCAACGAGCAGTACTTC.

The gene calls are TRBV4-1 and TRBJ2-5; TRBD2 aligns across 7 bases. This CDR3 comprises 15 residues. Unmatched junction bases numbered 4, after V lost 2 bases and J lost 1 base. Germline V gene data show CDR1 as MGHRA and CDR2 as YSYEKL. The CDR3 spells CASSQSGGPQETQYF. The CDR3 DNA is TGCGCCAGCAGCCAATCGGGAGGACCCCAAGAGACCCAGTACTTC.

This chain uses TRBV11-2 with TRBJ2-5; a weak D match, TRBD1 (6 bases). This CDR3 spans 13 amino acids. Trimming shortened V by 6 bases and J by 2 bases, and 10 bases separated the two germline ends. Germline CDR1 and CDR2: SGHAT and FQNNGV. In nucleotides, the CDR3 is TGTGCCAGCAGTCGTACAGGGCAAGAGACCCAGTACTTC. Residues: CASSRTGQETQYF. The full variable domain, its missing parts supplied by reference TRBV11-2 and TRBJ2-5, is EAGVAQSPRYKIIEKRQSVAFWCNPISGHATLYWYQQILGQGPKLLIQFQNNGVVDDSQLPKDRFSAERLKGVDSTLKIQPAKLEDSAVYLCASSRTGQETQYFGPGTRLLVL.

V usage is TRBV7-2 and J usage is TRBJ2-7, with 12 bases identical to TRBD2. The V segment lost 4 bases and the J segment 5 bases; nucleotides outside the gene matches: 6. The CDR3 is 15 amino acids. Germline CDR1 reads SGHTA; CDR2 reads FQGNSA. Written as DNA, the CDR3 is TGTGCCAGCAGCTCCGCTAGCGGGAGGGTGCACGAGCAGTACTTC. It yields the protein CASSSASGRVHEQYF.

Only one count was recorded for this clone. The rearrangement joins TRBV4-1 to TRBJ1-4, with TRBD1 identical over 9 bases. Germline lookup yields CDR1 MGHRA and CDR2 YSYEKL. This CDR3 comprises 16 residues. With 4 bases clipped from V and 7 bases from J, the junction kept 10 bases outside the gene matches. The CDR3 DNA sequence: TGCGCCAGCAGCCGCACAGGGGGCAGCGAAAGTGAAAAACTGTTTTTT. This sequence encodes CASSRTGGSESEKLFF.

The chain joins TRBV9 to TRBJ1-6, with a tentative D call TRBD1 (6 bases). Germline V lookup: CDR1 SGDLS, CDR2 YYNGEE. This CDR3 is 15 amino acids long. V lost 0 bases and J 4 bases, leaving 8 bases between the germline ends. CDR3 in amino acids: CASSVDTGYNSPLHF. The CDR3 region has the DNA TGTGCCAGCAGCGTAGATACAGGGTATAATTCACCCCTCCACTTT.

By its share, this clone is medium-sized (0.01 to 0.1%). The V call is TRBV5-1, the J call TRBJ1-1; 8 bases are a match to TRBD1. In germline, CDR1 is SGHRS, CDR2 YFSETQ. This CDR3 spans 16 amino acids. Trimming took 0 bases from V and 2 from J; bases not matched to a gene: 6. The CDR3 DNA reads TGCGCCAGCAGCTTGGGGGACAGGAGGTACAACACTGAAGCTTTCTTT. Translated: CASSLGDRRYNTEAFF.

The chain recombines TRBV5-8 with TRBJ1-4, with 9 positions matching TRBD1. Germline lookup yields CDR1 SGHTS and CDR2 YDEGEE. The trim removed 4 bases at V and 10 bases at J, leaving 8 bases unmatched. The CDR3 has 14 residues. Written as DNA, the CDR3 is TGTGCCAGCAGCCCGGGGACAGGGCATGGAAAACTGTTTTTT. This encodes CASSPGTGHGKLFF. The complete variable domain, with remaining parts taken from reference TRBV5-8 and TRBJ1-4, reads EAGVTQSPTHLIKTRGQQATLRCSPISGHTSVYWYQQALGLGLQFLLWYDEGEERNRGNFPPRFSGRQFPNYSSELNVNALELEDSALYLCASSPGTGHGKLFFGSGTQLSVL.

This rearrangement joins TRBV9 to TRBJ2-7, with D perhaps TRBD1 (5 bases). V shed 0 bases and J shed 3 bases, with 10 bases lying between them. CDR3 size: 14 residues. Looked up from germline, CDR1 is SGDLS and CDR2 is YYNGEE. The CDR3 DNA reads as TGTGCCAGCAGCGTAGATTTACAGGTCTACGAGCAGTACTTC. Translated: CASSVDLQVYEQYF.

The CDR3 loop reads CASSSSSGYEQYF. CDR3 sequence (DNA): TGTGCCAGCAGCTCCAGTTCGGGATACGAGCAGTACTTC. The chain combines TRBV7-3 with TRBJ2-7, with D possibly matching TRBD2 (5 bases). Trimming removed 4 bases from V and 4 bases from J, with 11 bases in between. Per germline, CDR1 SGHTA and CDR2 FQGTGA. The CDR3 runs to 13 residues. Filled out from reference TRBV7-3 and TRBJ2-7, the complete variable domain reads GAGVSQTPSNKVTEKGKYVELRCDPISGHTALYWYRQSLGQGPEFLIYFQGTGAADDSGLPNDRFFAVRPEGSVSTLKIQRTERGDSAVYLCASSSSSGYEQYFGPGTRLTVT.

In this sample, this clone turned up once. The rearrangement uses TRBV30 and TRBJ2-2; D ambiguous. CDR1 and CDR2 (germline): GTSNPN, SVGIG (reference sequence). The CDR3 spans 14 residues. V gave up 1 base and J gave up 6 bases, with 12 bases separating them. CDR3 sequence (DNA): TGTGCCTGGAGTGGGTGGTCTCGCGCCGGGGAGCTGTTTTTT. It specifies CAWSGWSRAGELFF.